One sample yielded the 5 T cell receptor beta chains listed below, sequenced in a study of CD4 T cells in relation to SARS-CoV-2 and coronaviruses. This table comes from immunoSEQ multiplex PCR, and its TCRdb copy is limited to in-frame clones, with some not included. The profile shows about 56,000 clones, just over 90% of them singletons. Sequencing was carried out using naive CD4+ T cells from PBMCs. Subset in this sample: naive CD4+ T cells isolated by negative enrichment. Receptors originate from an adult with COVID-19.

This sequence joins TRBV28 and TRBJ1-4; the D gene is possibly TRBD1 (5 bases). This CDR3 has 14 amino acids. CDR1 and CDR2 (germline): MDHEN, SYDVKM. Trimming took 3 bases from V and 7 from J, leaving 12 bases between them. CDR3 protein: CASSFEGPAEKLFF. CDR3 bases: TGTGCCAGCAGTTTCGAGGGGCCGGCTGAAAAACTGTTTTTT.

The rearrangement joins TRBV5-4 to TRBJ2-7; TRBD1 is a possible D gene (6 bases). The ends were cut back, 3 bases at V and 4 bases at J, with 20 bases in the middle. This CDR3 region has 16 residues. Germline CDR1 and CDR2: SGHNT and YYREEE (reference sequence). The CDR3 DNA follows: TGTGCCAGCAGCTCGTACGCAGGGGCCAAAGCATACGAGCAGTACTTC. It translates to CASSSYAGAKAYEQYF.

CDR3 residues: CSVELTGIEKLFF. The CDR3 coding sequence is TGCAGCGTTGAATTAACAGGGATAGAAAAACTGTTTTTT. The V call is TRBV29-1, the J call TRBJ1-4, with D possibly matching TRBD1 (6 bases). Trimming took 2 bases from V and 8 from J, leaving 12 bases between them. The CDR3 consists of 13 residues. Germline V lookup: CDR1 SQVTM, CDR2 ANQGSEA.

V and J are TRBV7-9 and TRBJ2-5; D gene uncertain. Germline values: CDR1 SEHNR, CDR2 FQNEAQ (reference sequence). The CDR3 covers 14 residues. Trimming left V 5 bases short and J 2 bases short, with 12 bases between. CDR3 coding DNA: TGTGCCAGCAGCCATCGGAGACCTCAAGAGACCCAGTACTTC. Protein sequence: CASSHRRPQETQYF.

The rearrangement joins TRBV28 to TRBJ2-7, with D hard to call. V was clipped by 3 bases and J by 6 bases, with 9 bases between them. The CDR3 runs to 12 residues. The germline V gene encodes CDR1 MDHEN and CDR2 SYDVKM. The CDR3 reads CASSFPPREQYF. The CDR3 DNA follows: TGTGCCAGCAGTTTTCCCCCCCGCGAGCAGTACTTC.